These 30 T cell receptor beta chains came from one sample sequenced in a study of T cell repertoires in cytomegalovirus infection (dated by TCRdb to between 2019 and 2020). Sequenced on an Illumina HiSeq 1500. TCRdb trimmed the raw reads at Q25, called clones with MiXCR and kept productive beta chains. Each record represents a unique CDR3 protein, reported with the most common genes and DNA among its rows. The sample table contains approximately 700,000 distinct CDR3 sequences; only one count was recorded for under 40% of them. Of the sample, more than 2.5% is held by the ten largest clones. Sequenced input: PBMCs. The source of these receptors is a human donor in good health (CMV status not recorded). Some clones in this sample may be carry-over from other donors' samples.

The chain uses TRBV4-1 and TRBJ1-5, with D maybe TRBD1 (6 bases). This CDR3 comprises 15 residues. The V end lost 1 base, the J end lost 2 bases, and 9 bases lay between the germline ends. CDR1 and CDR2 (germline): MGHRA, YSYEKL. The CDR3 spells CASSQVQGGNQPQHF. Here the CDR3 DNA reads TGCGCCAGCAGCCAAGTACAGGGAGGCAATCAGCCCCAGCATTTT.

This clonotype was seen ten or more times. V and J are TRBV7-9 and TRBJ2-1; 10 bases are a match to TRBD1. Germline CDR1 SEHNR, CDR2 FQNEAQ (reference sequence). V gave up 4 bases and J gave up 16 bases; unmatched junction bases: 13. This CDR3 has 14 amino acids. This chain's CDR3 is CASSSPIWTGGEFF. Written as DNA, the CDR3 is TGTGCCAGCAGCTCACCTATCTGGACAGGGGGAGAATTCTTC. The full variable domain, rest sourced from reference TRBV7-9 and TRBJ2-1, is DTGVSQNPRHKITKRGQNVTFRCDPISEHNRLYWYRQTLGQGPEFLTYFQNEAQLEKSRLLSDRFSAERPKGSFSTLEIQRTEQGDSAMYLCASSSPIWTGGEFFGPGTRLTVL.

V and J are TRBV10-3 and TRBJ1-6; 9 bases are a match to TRBD1. The CDR3 runs 15 residues. Germline V gene lookup returns CDR1 ENHRY and CDR2 SYGVKD. Trimming at V came to 6 bases and at J to 6 bases, leaving 6 bases not matched to a gene. CDR3 sequence reads: CAIRGLDRGNSPLHF. CDR3 in DNA: TGTGCCATCAGGGGCCTGGACAGGGGTAATTCACCCCTCCACTTT.

CDR3 in DNA: TGCAGTGCTAGAGGTGCCCGGGCTAGCGGGTTCTACGAGCAGTACTTC. Its translation is CSARGARASGFYEQYF. The chain carries TRBV20-1 and TRBJ2-7; 8 bases are a match to TRBD2. This CDR3 has 16 residues. With 1 base clipped from V and 3 bases from J, the junction kept 11 bases outside the gene matches. Germline V gives CDR1 DFQATT, CDR2 SNEGSKA (reference sequence).

This clonotype was detected only a few times. This chain links TRBV3-1 with TRBJ1-1; D not resolved. V lost 3 bases to trimming and J lost 5 bases, with 10 bases between them. The CDR3 is made up of 13 amino acids. Looked up from germline, CDR1 is LGHDT and CDR2 is YNNKEL (reference sequence). CDR3 loop: CASSQGFFTEAFF. As DNA, the CDR3 is TGTGCCAGCAGCCAGGGGTTCTTTACTGAAGCTTTCTTT.

CDR3 amino acids: CASSLSGRVTGELFF. The CDR3 DNA sequence: TGTGCCAGCAGCCTTAGCGGGAGGGTCACCGGGGAGCTGTTTTTT. This sequence joins TRBV7-2 and TRBJ2-2; TRBD2 matches at 11 bases. CDR3 length: 15 residues. V lost 5 bases, J lost 4 bases, and 3 bases stayed unmatched. The germline V gene has CDR1 SGHTA and CDR2 FQGNSA. Full variable domain (outside the CDR3, taken from reference TRBV7-2 and TRBJ2-2): GAGVSQSPSNKVTEKGKDVELRCDPISGHTALYWYRQSLGQGLEFLIYFQGNSAPDKSGLPSDRFSAERTGGSVSTLTIQRTQQEDSAVYLCASSLSGRVTGELFFGEGSRLTVL.

The V gene is TRBV6-5, the J gene TRBJ1-3; D remains ambiguous. Deletions cut 6 bases from V and 0 bases from J, with 6 bases between. Germline CDR1 MNHEY, CDR2 SVGAGI. The length of the CDR3 is 13 residues. The CDR3 is CASRSDSGNTIYF. The CDR3 nucleotides read TGTGCCAGCAGGAGCGACTCTGGAAACACCATATATTTT.

There are a few counts of this clonotype. The junction does not match germline at one end; this may be a read error. J is TRBJ2-4 and V is TRBV7-9, with D possibly being TRBD1 or TRBD2 (6 bases each). CDR3 size: 14 residues. CDR1 SEHNR and CDR2 FQNEAQ come from the germline V gene (reference sequence). This CDR3 reads CASSSTGAKSIQYF. CDR3 nucleotide sequence: TGTGCCAGCAGCTCAACGGGGGCCAAAAGCATTCAGTACTTC.

This rearrangement joins TRBV19 to TRBJ1-4; tentative D call: TRBD1 (5 bases). Germline-derived CDR1 and CDR2 are LNHDA and SQIVND (reference sequence). Trimming shortened V by 10 bases and J by 7 bases, and 13 bases separated the two germline ends. This CDR3 is 12 amino acids long. CDR3 region: CATAAGVEKLFF. In DNA, the CDR3 is TGTGCCACCGCGGCGGGGGTTGAAAAACTGTTTTTT.

This clonotype appeared once. The genes are TRBV6-1 and TRBJ1-1; D is undetermined. The germline CDR1 and CDR2 sequences are MNHNS and SASEGT. The CDR3 runs 14 residues. The ends were cut back, 5 bases at V and 4 bases at J, with 14 bases in the middle. CDR3 DNA sequence: TGTGCCAGCAGTCCGGCGGGAGGGATCACTGAAGCTTTCTTT. Its translation is CASSPAGGITEAFF.

This clonotype occurred a few times. The rearrangement links TRBV28 to TRBJ2-2, with D perhaps TRBD2 (5 bases). V lost 6 bases, J lost 7 bases, and 15 bases lay in between. This CDR3 is built from 14 residues. From germline, CDR1 is MDHEN and CDR2 SYDVKM. The CDR3 region is CASREDDLVGELFF. CDR3 DNA sequence: TGTGCCAGCAGGGAGGACGACTTGGTCGGGGAGCTGTTTTTT.

The chain is built from TRBV5-6 and TRBJ2-2, with D unclear. V shed 4 bases and J shed 6 bases, with 13 bases lying between them. This CDR3 is built from 14 residues. CDR1 SGHDT and CDR2 YYEEEE come from the germline V gene. The CDR3 DNA sequence: TGTGCCAGCAGCACTCGGGTTTCCGCCGGGGAGCTGTTTTTT. Its translation is CASSTRVSAGELFF.

Of note for this clonotype: At one end, the junction sequence differs from germline, possibly due to a read error. The chain combines TRBV7-2 with TRBJ1-5; D not resolved. Germline V CDR1 and CDR2: SGHTA, FQGNSA. The CDR3 contains 15 residues. The CDR3 nucleotides read TGTGCCATCAGCTTAGCGCTCGCAGTCAATCAGCCCCAGCATTTT. It codes for CAISLALAVNQPQHF.

The rearrangement links TRBV7-6 to TRBJ2-1, with TRBD2 matching over 11 bases. CDR1 and CDR2 (germline): SGHVS, FNYEAQ. With 4 bases clipped from V and 1 base from J, the junction kept 6 bases outside the gene matches. CDR3 length: 17 amino acids. The DNA for the CDR3 is TGTGCCAGCAGCTCTTCTGGGACTAGCGGATCCTACAATGAGCAGTTCTTC. This sequence encodes CASSSSGTSGSYNEQFF.

This clonotype was detected many times. This chain uses TRBV6-2 or TRBV6-3 with TRBJ2-1; the match to TRBD2 covers 8 bases. V shed 6 bases, J shed 3 bases, and the junction held 13 bases outside the gene matches. This CDR3 has 17 amino acids. Germline lookup yields CDR1 MNHEY and CDR2 SVGEGT. The CDR3 coding sequence is TGTGCCAGCAGCCAAATGTCCGCGGGGGGCCTCTACAATGAGCAGTTCTTC. This sequence encodes CASSQMSAGGLYNEQFF.

This chain connects TRBV2 to TRBJ1-2; D not certain. This CDR3 is 12 amino acids long. V was trimmed by 3 bases and J by 7 bases, leaving 9 bases between them. The germline V gene has CDR1 SNHLY and CDR2 FYNNEI. CDR3 region: CASSDSRGGYTF. CDR3 bases: TGTGCCAGCAGTGACTCTCGTGGTGGCTACACCTTC.

The chain carries TRBV7-9 and TRBJ2-7; TRBD2 is a possible D gene (5 bases). CDR3 length equals 13 residues. Trimming removed 4 bases at V and 10 bases at J, with 17 bases between. Germline V gene sequence: CDR1 SEHNR, CDR2 FQNEAQ (reference sequence). DNA of the CDR3: TGTGCCAGCAGCTCCCATGGGGAGATGGAACAGTACTTC. Translating gives CASSSHGEMEQYF. The full variable domain, its missing parts supplied by reference TRBV7-9 and TRBJ2-7, is DTGVSQNPRHKITKRGQNVTFRCDPISEHNRLYWYRQTLGQGPEFLTYFQNEAQLEKSRLLSDRFSAERPKGSFSTLEIQRTEQGDSAMYLCASSSHGEMEQYFGPGTRLTVT.

The chain links TRBV6-5 to TRBJ2-7, with D maybe TRBD2 (5 bases). The CDR3 consists of 15 residues. The germline V gene has CDR1 MNHEY and CDR2 SVGAGI. The V and J ends lost 2 bases and 0 bases respectively, with 11 bases between them. Here the CDR3 DNA reads TGTGCCAGCAGTTACCGGGGAATTGGCTCCTACGAGCAGTACTTC. Translating gives CASSYRGIGSYEQYF.

V gene TRBV6-5 combines with J gene TRBJ2-2; maybe TRBD2 (6 bases). CDR1 and CDR2 from the germline V gene are MNHEY and SVGAGI. This CDR3 comprises 15 residues. Trimming cost V 8 bases and J 5 bases, with 18 bases left between them. CDR3 sequence reads: CASQKGGGYTGELFF. The CDR3, as DNA: TGTGCCAGCCAAAAGGGTGGAGGGTATACCGGGGAGCTGTTTTTT.

This clonotype was picked up a small number of times. CDR3 in DNA: TGTGCCAGCAGTTCCTCCCGCGGGGCGCATGGCTACACCTTC. Its translation is CASSSSRGAHGYTF. The chain has TRBV6-2 or TRBV6-3 and TRBJ1-2; D perhaps matches TRBD1 (5 bases). Germline V gene sequence: CDR1 MNHEY, CDR2 SVGEGT. V lost 4 bases to trimming and J lost 6 bases, with 15 bases between them. The CDR3 spans 14 residues.

The chain carries TRBV19 and TRBJ2-1; TRBD1 matches 8 bases. Germline V gives CDR1 LNHDA, CDR2 SQIVND (reference sequence). The V and J ends lost 6 bases and 7 bases, in that order; junction bases with no gene match: 8. The CDR3 consists of 14 residues. The CDR3 DNA reads TGTGCCAGTAGCGCTTACAGGGGGAGGAATGAGCAGTTCTTC. Its protein product is CASSAYRGRNEQFF.

The chain links TRBV20-1 to TRBJ2-6; D is uncertain. Germline CDR1 and CDR2: DFQATT and SNEGSKA (reference sequence). The V end was cut by 6 bases, the J end by 3 bases, with 18 bases between. This CDR3 region has 16 residues. The CDR3 loop is CSAEAAGLGGANVLTF. The CDR3 nucleotides read TGCAGTGCCGAAGCTGCCGGGCTAGGTGGGGCCAACGTCCTGACTTTC.

This clonotype came up a few times. CDR3 in DNA: TGTGCCAGCAGCCCAGCCGGGGCGGGAGTAGGGGCAGATACGCAGTATTTT. It encodes CASSPAGAGVGADTQYF. The chain joins TRBV7-2 to TRBJ2-3; 7 bases are shared with TRBD2. The V gene end was trimmed by 5 bases and the J gene end by 4 bases; junction bases not matched to a gene: 15. The CDR3 sequence is 17 residues long. Germline V gene data show CDR1 as SGHTA and CDR2 as FQGNSA.

With regard to this clonotype: The junction and the germline gene differ at one end; a read error may be behind it. The V gene is TRBV6-8, the J gene TRBJ1-2; 7 bases line up with TRBD1. The germline V gene has CDR1 MNHGY and CDR2 SAAAGT. The CDR3 extends over 14 amino acids. CDR3 bases: TGTGCCCGCAGAGCCCGGACAGGCAACTATGGCTACACCTTC. Its translation is CARRARTGNYGYTF.

This clonotype was recorded a few times. The gene calls are TRBV20-1 and TRBJ1-4; D uncertain. This CDR3 spans 11 amino acids. Trimming removed 1 base at V and 8 bases at J, with 5 bases between. The germline V gene has CDR1 DFQATT and CDR2 SNEGSKA (reference sequence). This chain's CDR3 is CSARVSEKLFF. CDR3 nucleotide sequence: TGCAGTGCTAGAGTGAGCGAAAAACTGTTTTTT.

The chain is built from TRBV7-2 and TRBJ2-5; 11 bases map to TRBD1. The V segment lost 3 bases and the J segment 4 bases; nucleotides outside the gene matches: 4. Looked up from germline, CDR1 is SGHTA and CDR2 is FQGNSA. The CDR3 sequence is 15 residues long. The CDR3 sequence: CASSFRTGGLETQYF. CDR3 nucleotides: TGTGCCAGCAGCTTTAGGACAGGGGGCCTAGAGACCCAGTACTTC. Variable domain in full (rest from reference TRBV7-2 and TRBJ2-5): GAGVSQSPSNKVTEKGKDVELRCDPISGHTALYWYRQSLGQGLEFLIYFQGNSAPDKSGLPSDRFSAERTGGSVSTLTIQRTQQEDSAVYLCASSFRTGGLETQYFGPGTRLLVL.

This chain's CDR3 is CASSQTLGGSSYNEQFF. The CDR3 DNA is TGCGCCAGCAGCCAGACCTTGGGGGGGAGCTCCTACAATGAGCAGTTCTTC. The chain couples TRBV5-1 to TRBJ2-1, with 7 nucleotides matching TRBD2. CDR1 SGHRS and CDR2 YFSETQ come from the germline V gene. V dropped 4 bases and J dropped 0; count of bases not matched to a gene: 10. This CDR3 region has 17 residues.

In this sample, this clonotype turned up a few times. The J gene is TRBJ2-1, the V gene TRBV2; TRBD1 aligns across 9 bases. Germline trimming cut 5 bases from V and 9 bases from J; bases unmatched to any gene: 11. Per the germline V gene, CDR1 is SNHLY and CDR2 is FYNNEI. The CDR3 has 15 amino acids. The CDR3 DNA reads TGTGCCAGCAGTCGTAGAGCCGGGACAGGGCTTGAGCAGTTCTTC. Protein sequence: CASSRRAGTGLEQFF. The full variable domain, in which reference TRBV2 and TRBJ2-1 provide the parts outside the CDR3, is EPEVTQTPSHQVTQMGQEVILRCVPISNHLYFYWYRQILGQKVEFLVSFYNNEISEKSEIFDDQFSVERPDGSNFTLKIRSTKLEDSAMYFCASSRRAGTGLEQFFGPGTRLTVL.

The chain combines TRBV5-6 with TRBJ2-5; possibly TRBD1 for D (6 bases). Trimming took off 4 bases at V and 6 bases at J, with 19 bases between the two ends. CDR1 is SGHDT and CDR2 is YYEEEE in the germline V gene. This CDR3 contains 15 residues. Here the CDR3 DNA reads TGTGCCAGCAGCCCCGACAGGCAGGGTGAACAGACCCAGTACTTC. Translating it yields CASSPDRQGEQTQYF.

This clonotype was detected a few times. The rearrangement links TRBV7-3 to TRBJ2-2; TRBD1 matches 10 bases. CDR1 is SGHTA, CDR2 FQGTGA, per germline. This CDR3 contains 17 residues. With V trimmed by 6 bases and J by 4 bases, 11 bases remained unmatched. CDR3 sequence reads: CASSGGGTGDLTGELFF. In DNA, the CDR3 is TGTGCCAGCAGTGGTGGAGGGACAGGGGACCTCACCGGGGAGCTGTTTTTT. Full variable domain (outside the CDR3, taken from reference TRBV7-3 and TRBJ2-2): GAGVSQTPSNKVTEKGKYVELRCDPISGHTALYWYRQSLGQGPEFLIYFQGTGAADDSGLPNDRFFAVRPEGSVSTLKIQRTERGDSAVYLCASSGGGTGDLTGELFFGEGSRLTVL.